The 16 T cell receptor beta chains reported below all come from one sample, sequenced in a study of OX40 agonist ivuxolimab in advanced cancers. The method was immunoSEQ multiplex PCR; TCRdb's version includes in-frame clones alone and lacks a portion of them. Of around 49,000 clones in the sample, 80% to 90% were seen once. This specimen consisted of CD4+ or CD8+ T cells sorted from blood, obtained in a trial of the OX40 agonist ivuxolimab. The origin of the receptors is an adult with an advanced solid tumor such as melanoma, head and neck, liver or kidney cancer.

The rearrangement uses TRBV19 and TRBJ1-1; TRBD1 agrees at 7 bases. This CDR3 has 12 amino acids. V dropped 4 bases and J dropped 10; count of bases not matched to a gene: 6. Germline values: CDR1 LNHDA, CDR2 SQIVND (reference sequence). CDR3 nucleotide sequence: TGTGCCAGTAGTACCGGACAGGAACGAGCTTTCTTT. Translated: CASSTGQERAFF.

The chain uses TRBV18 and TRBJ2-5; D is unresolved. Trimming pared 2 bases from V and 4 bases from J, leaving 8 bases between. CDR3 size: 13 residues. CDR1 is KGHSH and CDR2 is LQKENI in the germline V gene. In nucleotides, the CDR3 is TGTGCCAGCTCACCAAAACAGTTAGAGACCCAGTACTTC. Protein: CASSPKQLETQYF.

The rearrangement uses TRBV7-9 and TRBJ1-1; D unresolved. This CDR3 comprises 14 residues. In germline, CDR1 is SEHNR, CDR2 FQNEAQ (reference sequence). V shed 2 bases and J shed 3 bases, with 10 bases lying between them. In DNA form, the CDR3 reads TGTGCCAGCAGCTTAAGCTGGGCGGACACTGAAGCTTTCTTT. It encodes CASSLSWADTEAFF.

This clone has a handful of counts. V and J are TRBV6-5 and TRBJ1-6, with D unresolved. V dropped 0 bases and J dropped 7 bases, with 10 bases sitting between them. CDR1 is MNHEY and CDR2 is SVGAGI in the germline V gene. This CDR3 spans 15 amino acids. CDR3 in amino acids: CASSYSGGGNSPLHF. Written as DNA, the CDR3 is TGTGCCAGCAGTTACTCAGGAGGAGGGAATTCACCCCTCCACTTT.

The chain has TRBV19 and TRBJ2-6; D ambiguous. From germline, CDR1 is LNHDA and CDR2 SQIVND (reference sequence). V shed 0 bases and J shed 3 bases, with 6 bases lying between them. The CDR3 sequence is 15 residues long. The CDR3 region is CASSIDSGGANVLTF. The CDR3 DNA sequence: TGTGCCAGTAGTATAGATTCGGGTGGGGCCAACGTCCTGACTTTC.

CDR3 nucleotide sequence: TGTGCCAGCAGCGGCTGGAGGGGAGGGTTGTTCTACGAGCAGTACTTC. Translating gives CASSGWRGGLFYEQYF. The chain joins TRBV7-9 to TRBJ2-7; 7 positions agree with TRBD2. The CDR3 runs 16 residues. Per the germline V gene, CDR1 is SEHNR and CDR2 is FQNEAQ (reference sequence). The junction had 13 bases not matched to a gene; V was cut back by 5 bases and J by 3 bases.

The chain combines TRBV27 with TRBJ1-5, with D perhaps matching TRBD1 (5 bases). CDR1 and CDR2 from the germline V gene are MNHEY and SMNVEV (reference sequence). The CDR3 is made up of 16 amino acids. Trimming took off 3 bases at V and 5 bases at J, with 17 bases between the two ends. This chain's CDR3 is CASSFGGPWADQPQHF. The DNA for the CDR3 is TGTGCCAGCAGTTTCGGGGGTCCTTGGGCTGATCAGCCCCAGCATTTT.

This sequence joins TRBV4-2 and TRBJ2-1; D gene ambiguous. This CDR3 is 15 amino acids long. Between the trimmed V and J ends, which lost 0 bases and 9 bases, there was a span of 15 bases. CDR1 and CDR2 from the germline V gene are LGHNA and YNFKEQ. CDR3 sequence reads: CASSQDWPDDGEQFF. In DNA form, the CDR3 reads TGTGCCAGCAGCCAAGATTGGCCAGACGACGGTGAGCAGTTCTTC.

This CDR3 reads CASSFLGGEQYF. In DNA, the CDR3 is TGTGCCAGCAGCTTTCTGGGGGGCGAGCAGTACTTC. The rearrangement links TRBV5-4 to TRBJ2-7, with a possible D match to TRBD2 (6 bases). The germline V gene has CDR1 SGHNT and CDR2 YYREEE (reference sequence). The CDR3 has 12 residues. V was cut by 2 bases and J by 6 bases, with 9 bases left in between.

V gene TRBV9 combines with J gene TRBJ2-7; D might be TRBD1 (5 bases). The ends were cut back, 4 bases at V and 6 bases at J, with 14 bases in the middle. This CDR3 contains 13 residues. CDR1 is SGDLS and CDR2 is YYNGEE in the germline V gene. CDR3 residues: CASSTTLGVEQYF. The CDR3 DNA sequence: TGTGCCAGCAGCACGACGCTAGGGGTCGAGCAGTACTTC. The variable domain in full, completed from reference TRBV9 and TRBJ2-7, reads DSGVTQTPKHLITATGQRVTLRCSPRSGDLSVYWYQQSLDQGLQFLIQYYNGEERAKGNILERFSAQQFPDLHSELNLSSLELGDSALYFCASSTTLGVEQYFGPGTRLTVT.

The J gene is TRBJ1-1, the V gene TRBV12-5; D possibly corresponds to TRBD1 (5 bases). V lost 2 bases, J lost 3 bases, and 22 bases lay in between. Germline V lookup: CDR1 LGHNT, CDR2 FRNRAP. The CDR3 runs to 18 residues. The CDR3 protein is CASGLMLNMGPTDTEAFF. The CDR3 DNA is TGTGCTAGTGGTTTGATGCTGAACATGGGGCCCACGGACACTGAAGCTTTCTTT.

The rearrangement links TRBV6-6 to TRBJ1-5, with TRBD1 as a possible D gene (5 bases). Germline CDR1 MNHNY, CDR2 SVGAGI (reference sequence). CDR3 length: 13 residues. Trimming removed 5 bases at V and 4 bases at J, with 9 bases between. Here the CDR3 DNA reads TGTGCCAGCAGTCCGAACAGGAATCAGCCCCAGCATTTT. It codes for CASSPNRNQPQHF.

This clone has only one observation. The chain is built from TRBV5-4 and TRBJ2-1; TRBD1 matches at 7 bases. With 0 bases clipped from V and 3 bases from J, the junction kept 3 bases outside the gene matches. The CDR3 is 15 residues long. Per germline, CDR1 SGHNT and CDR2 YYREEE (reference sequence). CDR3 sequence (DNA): TGTGCCAGCAGCTTGGAACAGGGGCACTACAATGAGCAGTTCTTC. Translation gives CASSLEQGHYNEQFF.

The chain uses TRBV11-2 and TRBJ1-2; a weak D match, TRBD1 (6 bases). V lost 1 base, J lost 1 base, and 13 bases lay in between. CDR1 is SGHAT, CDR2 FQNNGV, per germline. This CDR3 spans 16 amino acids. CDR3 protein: CASSLGPGEGNYGYTF. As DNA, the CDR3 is TGTGCCAGCAGCTTAGGGCCAGGGGAGGGTAACTATGGCTACACCTTC.

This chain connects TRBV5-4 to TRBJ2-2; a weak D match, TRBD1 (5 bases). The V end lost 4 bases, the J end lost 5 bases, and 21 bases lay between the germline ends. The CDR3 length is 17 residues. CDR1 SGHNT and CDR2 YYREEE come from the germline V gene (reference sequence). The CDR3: CASSPSDRVQGTGELFF. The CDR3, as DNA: TGTGCCAGCAGCCCATCAGATCGGGTCCAGGGTACCGGGGAGCTGTTTTTT. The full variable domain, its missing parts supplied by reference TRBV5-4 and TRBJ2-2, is ETGVTQSPTHLIKTRGQQVTLRCSSQSGHNTVSWYQQALGQGPQFIFQYYREEENGRGNFPPRFSGLQFPNYSSELNVNALELDDSALYLCASSPSDRVQGTGELFFGEGSRLTVL.

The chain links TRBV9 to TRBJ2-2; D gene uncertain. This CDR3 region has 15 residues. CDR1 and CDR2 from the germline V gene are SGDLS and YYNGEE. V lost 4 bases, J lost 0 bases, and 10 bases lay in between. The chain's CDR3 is CASSTSIANTGELFF. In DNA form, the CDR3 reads TGTGCCAGCAGCACCTCGATAGCGAACACCGGGGAGCTGTTTTTT.